This T cell receptor beta chain was sequenced for a study of T cell responses to AZD1222 COVID-19 vaccine. Study results and limitations: The study reported that nearly half of spike-specific TCRs target unmutated variant regions.

CDR1 KGHSH and CDR2 LQKENI come from the germline V gene. Trimming stripped 3 bases from V and 0 bases from J, with 6 bases between. The CDR3 runs 14 residues. Measured with immunoSEQ multiplex PCR; TCRdb has only the in-frame clones, and not every one. The sample consists of some 110,000 clones, approximately 90% of them appearing once. As for this clone: Antigen: not known.

J is TRBJ1-3 and V is TRBV18; D unclear. This specimen was peripheral blood, taken on day 0 of AZD1222 vaccination. This clonotype was sampled from an adult in good health. This CDR3 reads CASSPSNSGNTIYF. In nucleotides, the CDR3 is TGTGCCAGCTCACCTTCCAACTCTGGAAACACCATATATTTT.